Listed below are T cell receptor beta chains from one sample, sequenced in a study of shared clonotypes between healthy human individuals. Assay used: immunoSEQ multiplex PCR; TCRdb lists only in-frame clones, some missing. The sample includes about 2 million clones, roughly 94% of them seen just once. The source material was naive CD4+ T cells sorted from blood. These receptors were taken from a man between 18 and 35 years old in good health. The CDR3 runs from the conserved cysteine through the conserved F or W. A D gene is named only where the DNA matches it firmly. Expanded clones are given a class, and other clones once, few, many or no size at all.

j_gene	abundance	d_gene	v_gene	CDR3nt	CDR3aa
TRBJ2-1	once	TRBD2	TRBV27	TGTGCCAGCAGTCCCGGATATCGCGGGAGTGACAATGAGCAGTTCTTC	CASSPGYRGSDNEQFF
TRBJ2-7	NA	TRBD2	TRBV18	TGTGCCAGCTCACCAAAGACTAGCATGCACGAGCAGTACTTC	CASSPKTSMHEQYF
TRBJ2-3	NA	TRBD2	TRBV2	TGTGCCAGCAGTGCCGGGACTAGCGGGGGGGCATCAGATACGCAGTATTTT	CASSAGTSGGASDTQYF
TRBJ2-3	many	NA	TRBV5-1	TGCGCCAGCAGCTTGGAGGACCCAATCACAGATACGCAGTATTTT	CASSLEDPITDTQYF
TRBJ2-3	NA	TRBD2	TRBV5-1	TGCGCCAGCAGCTCGTCCGGACTAGCGGGGAGCTTAGATACGCAGTATTTT	CASSSSGLAGSLDTQYF
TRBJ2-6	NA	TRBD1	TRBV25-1	TGTGCCAGCAGCCCCGGACAGGGAAGATCTGGGGCCAACGTCCTGACTTTC	CASSPGQGRSGANVLTF
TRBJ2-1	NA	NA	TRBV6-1	TGTGCCAGCACAAGGGGTACCTACAATGAGCAGTTCTTC	CASTRGTYNEQFF
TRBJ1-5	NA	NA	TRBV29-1	TGCAGCGTCTTCAGGGAAGATCAGCCCCAGCATTTT	CSVFREDQPQHF
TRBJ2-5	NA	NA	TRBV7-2	TGTGCCAGCAAAGAAAGAGGAGTTGGGGAGATGGAGACCCAGTACTTC	CASKERGVGEMETQYF
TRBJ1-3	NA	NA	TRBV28	TGTGCCAGCAGCCCTTGGGACTCTGGAAACACCATATATTTT	CASSPWDSGNTIYF
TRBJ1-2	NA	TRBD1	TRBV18	TGTGCCAGCTCACGGACCTTGGATAACAGGGGGAACTATGGCTACACCTTC	CASSRTLDNRGNYGYTF
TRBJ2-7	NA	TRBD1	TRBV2	TGTGCCAGCATCAAATACGGGACAGGGCTTAGCGAGCAGTACTTC	CASIKYGTGLSEQYF
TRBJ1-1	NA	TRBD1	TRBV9	TGTGCCAGCAGCCCATACGGGACAGGGTACGCGAACACTGAAGCTTTCTTT	CASSPYGTGYANTEAFF
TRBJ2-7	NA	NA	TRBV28	TGTGCCAGCAGTTTAAGTCTCCGGGCGCCCTCCTACGAGCAGTACTTC	CASSLSLRAPSYEQYF
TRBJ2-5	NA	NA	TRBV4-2	TGTGCCAGCAGCCATTTTCCGGGGAGGACGGATCAAGAGACCCAGTACTTC	CASSHFPGRTDQETQYF
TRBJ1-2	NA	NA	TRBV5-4	TGTGCCAGCAGCTTGGTTGGCACCCGGGGCTATGGCTACACCTTC	CASSLVGTRGYGYTF
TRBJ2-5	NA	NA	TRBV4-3	TGCGCCAGCAGCCAAGATAAGGCTAGCTCCCCGTACTTC	CASSQDKASSPYF
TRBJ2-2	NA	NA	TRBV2	TGTGCCAGCAGTGAAGTAAGGAACACCGGGGAGCTGTTTTTT	CASSEVRNTGELFF
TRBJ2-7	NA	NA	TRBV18	TGTGCCAGCTCACCGTGGGTTTCCTACGAGCAGTACTTC	CASSPWVSYEQYF
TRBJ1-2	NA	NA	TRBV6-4	TGTGCCAGCAGTGAGAGGAGCCAGGGCTCTGGCTACACCTTC	CASSERSQGSGYTF
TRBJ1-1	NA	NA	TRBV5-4	TGTGCCAGCACCTCCCCCGGGCACGCGAACACTGAAGCTTTCTTT	CASTSPGHANTEAFF
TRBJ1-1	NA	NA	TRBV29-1	TGCAGCGTAGACCAGGGCGCCACTGAAGCTTTCTTT	CSVDQGATEAFF
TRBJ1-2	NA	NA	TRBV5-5	TGTGCCAGCAGCCCATCTGGCTACACCTTC	CASSPSGYTF
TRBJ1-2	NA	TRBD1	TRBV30	TGTGCCTGGAGCCCGACAGGGTATAACTATGGCTACACCTTC	CAWSPTGYNYGYTF
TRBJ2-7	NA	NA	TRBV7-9	TGTGCCAGCAGCTTAGCCCCTAGGGTTGAGCAGTACTTC	CASSLAPRVEQYF
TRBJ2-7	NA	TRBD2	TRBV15	TGTGCCACCAGCAGAGGAACTAGCGGTAACTACGAGCAGTACTTC	CATSRGTSGNYEQYF
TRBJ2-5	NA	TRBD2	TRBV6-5	TGTGCCAGCAGCCGCGGGGGGGCCATAGTGAAGACCCAGTACTTC	CASSRGGAIVKTQYF
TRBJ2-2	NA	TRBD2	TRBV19	TGTGCCAGTAGTACCACTAGCGCCGAGCGGACCGGGGAGCTGTTTTTT	CASSTTSAERTGELFF
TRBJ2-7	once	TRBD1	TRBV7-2	TGTGCCAGCAGCCTGGGACAGGCCTCCTACGAGCAGTACTTC	CASSLGQASYEQYF
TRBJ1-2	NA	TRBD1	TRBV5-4	TGTGCCAGCAGCCTGGATTACAGGGGTAACTATGGCTACACCTTC	CASSLDYRGNYGYTF
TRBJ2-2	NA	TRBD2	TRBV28	TGTGCCACCGCCGGGACTACCCCCACCGGGGAGCTGTTTTTT	CATAGTTPTGELFF
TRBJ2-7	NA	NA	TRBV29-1	TGCAGCGTTGAAGGGGGCAGGGGCGGCTACGAGCAGTACTTC	CSVEGGRGGYEQYF
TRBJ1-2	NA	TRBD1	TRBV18	TGTGCCAGCTCACCACAGGGGACAGCTCCGGGTGGCTACACCTTC	CASSPQGTAPGGYTF
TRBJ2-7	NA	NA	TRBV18	TGTGCCAGCTCAGGGGACCGGAGCTCCTACGAGCAGTACTTC	CASSGDRSSYEQYF
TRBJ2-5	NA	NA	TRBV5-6	TGTGCCAGCAGCGTCGCGCCGGGGGAGACCCAGTACTTC	CASSVAPGETQYF
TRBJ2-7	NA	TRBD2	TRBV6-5	TGTGCCAGCAGTTTGCGGGAGGGGGCCTACGAGCAGTACTTC	CASSLREGAYEQYF
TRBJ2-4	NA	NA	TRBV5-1	TGCGCCAGCAGCCCCGGTGGGGGGGCGTCCAAAAACATTCAGTACTTC	CASSPGGGASKNIQYF
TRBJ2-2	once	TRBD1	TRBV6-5	TGTGCCAGCAGTTTACCCGGGACAGGGTTTACCGGGGAGCTGTTTTTT	CASSLPGTGFTGELFF
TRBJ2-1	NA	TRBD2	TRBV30	TGTGCCTGGTCCCGGGGGGTCACCTACAATGAGCAGTTCTTC	CAWSRGVTYNEQFF
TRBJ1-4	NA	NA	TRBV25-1	TGTGCCAGCAGTGTTCCCCCCGGGACCGGGGATGAAAAACTGTTTTTT	CASSVPPGTGDEKLFF
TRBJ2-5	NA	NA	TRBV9	TGTGCCAGCAGCTCCCGAGGGGAGACCCAGTACTTC	CASSSRGETQYF
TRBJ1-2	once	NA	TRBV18	TGTGCCAGCTCGCTCGGGGACTATGGCTACACCTTC	CASSLGDYGYTF
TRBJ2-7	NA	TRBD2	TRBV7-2	TGTGCCAGCAGCCCGGGACTAGCGGGAGTAGAGCAGTACTTC	CASSPGLAGVEQYF
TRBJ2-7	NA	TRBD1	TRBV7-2	TGTGCCAGCAGCAATGGGGGACAGGGTTACGAGCAGTACTTC	CASSNGGQGYEQYF
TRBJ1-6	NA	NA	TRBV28	TGTGCCAGCAGTTCCTCCGGGACACCCCTGCCCCTCCACTTT	CASSSSGTPLPLHF
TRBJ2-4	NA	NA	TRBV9	TGTGCCAGCAGTGTGGGGCAGGGAAGTGCCAAAAACATTCAGTACTTC	CASSVGQGSAKNIQYF
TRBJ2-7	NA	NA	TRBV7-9	TGTGCCAGCCAGGACAGTCAAGACTACGAGCAGTACTTC	CASQDSQDYEQYF
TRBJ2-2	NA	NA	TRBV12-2	TGTGCAAGTCGCACGCGAGAAAGGGGCTTGGGCGGGGAGCTGTTTTTT	CASRTRERGLGGELFF
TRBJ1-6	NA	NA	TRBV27	TGTGCCAGCAGTTTATCGAAAGAAGGGAATTCACCCCTCCACTTT	CASSLSKEGNSPLHF
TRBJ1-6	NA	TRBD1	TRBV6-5	TGTGCCAGCGCCCTTGGGACAGGCGGAGGGTCACCCCTCCACTTT	CASALGTGGGSPLHF
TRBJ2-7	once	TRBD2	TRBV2	TGTGCCAGCAGTGTAGCGGGAGTGGGTGAGCAGTACTTC	CASSVAGVGEQYF
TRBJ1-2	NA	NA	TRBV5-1	TGCGCCAGCAGCCCCGATGACACTATCTATGGCTACACCTTC	CASSPDDTIYGYTF
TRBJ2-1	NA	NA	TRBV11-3	TGTGCCAGCAGCTTAGAAGGGAGCTATGAGCAGTTCTTC	CASSLEGSYEQFF
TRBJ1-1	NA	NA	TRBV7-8	TGTGCCAGCAGCCAGGCGGGGGACACTGAAGCTTTCTTT	CASSQAGDTEAFF